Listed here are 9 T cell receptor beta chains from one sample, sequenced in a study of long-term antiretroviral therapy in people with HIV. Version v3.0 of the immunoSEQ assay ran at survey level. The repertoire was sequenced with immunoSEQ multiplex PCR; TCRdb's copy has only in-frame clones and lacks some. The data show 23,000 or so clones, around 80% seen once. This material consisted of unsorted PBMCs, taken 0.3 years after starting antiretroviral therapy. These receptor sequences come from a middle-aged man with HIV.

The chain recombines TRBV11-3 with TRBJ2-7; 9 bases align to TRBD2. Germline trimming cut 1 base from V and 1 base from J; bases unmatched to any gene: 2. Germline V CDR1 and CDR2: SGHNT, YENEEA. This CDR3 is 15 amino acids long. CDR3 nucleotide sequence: TGTGCCAGCAGCTTAGGAGCGGGAGGTTCCTACGAGCAGTACTTC. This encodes CASSLGAGGSYEQYF. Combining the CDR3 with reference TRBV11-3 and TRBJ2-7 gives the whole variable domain EAGVVQSPRYKIIEKKQPVAFWCNPISGHNTLYWYLQNLGQGPELLIRYENEEAVDDSQLPKDRFSAERLKGVDSTLKIQPAELGDSAVYLCASSLGAGGSYEQYFGPGTRLTVT.

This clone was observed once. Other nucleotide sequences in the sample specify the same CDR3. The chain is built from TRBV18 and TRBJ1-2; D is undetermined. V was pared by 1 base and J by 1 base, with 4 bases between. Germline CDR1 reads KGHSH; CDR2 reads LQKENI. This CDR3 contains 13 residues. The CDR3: CASSPQGNYGYTF. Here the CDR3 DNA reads TGTGCCAGCTCACCACAGGGTAACTATGGCTACACCTTC.

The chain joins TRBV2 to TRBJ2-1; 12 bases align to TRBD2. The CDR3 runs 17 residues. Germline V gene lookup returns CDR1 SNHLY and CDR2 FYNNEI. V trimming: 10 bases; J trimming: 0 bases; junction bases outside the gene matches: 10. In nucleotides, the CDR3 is TGTGCCACCATCGGACTAGCGGGGACCAGCTCCTACAATGAGCAGTTCTTC. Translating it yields CATIGLAGTSSYNEQFF.

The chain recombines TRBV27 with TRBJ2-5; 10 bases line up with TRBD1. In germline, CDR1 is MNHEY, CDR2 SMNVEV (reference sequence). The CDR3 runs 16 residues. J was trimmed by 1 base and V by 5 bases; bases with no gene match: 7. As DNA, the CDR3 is TGTGCCAGCAGTCCACTTAGGGACAGGGGCCAAGAGACCCAGTACTTC. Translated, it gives CASSPLRDRGQETQYF.

The CDR3 nucleotides are TGTGCCAGCAGCTTAGCGGGGGGCAGGCTAAATGGCTACACCTTC. Protein: CASSLAGGRLNGYTF. V is TRBV7-8 and J is TRBJ1-2; weak D call: TRBD1 (6 bases). CDR1 is SGHVS and CDR2 is FQNEAQ in the germline V gene. V was clipped by 0 bases and J by 6 bases, with 14 bases between them. There are 15 residues in the CDR3. The whole variable domain, remainder taken from reference TRBV7-8 and TRBJ1-2, is GAGVSQSPRYKVAKRGQDVALRCDPISGHVSLFWYQQALGQGPEFLTYFQNEAQLDKSGLPSDRFFAERPEGSVSTLKIQRTQQEDSAVYLCASSLAGGRLNGYTFGSGTRLTVV.

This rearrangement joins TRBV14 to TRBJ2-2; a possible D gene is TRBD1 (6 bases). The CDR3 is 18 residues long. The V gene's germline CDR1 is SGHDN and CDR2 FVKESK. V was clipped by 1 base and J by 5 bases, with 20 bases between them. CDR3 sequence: CASSQGMWQGRITGELFF. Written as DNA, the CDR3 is TGTGCCAGCAGCCAAGGAATGTGGCAGGGGAGAATTACCGGGGAGCTGTTTTTT.

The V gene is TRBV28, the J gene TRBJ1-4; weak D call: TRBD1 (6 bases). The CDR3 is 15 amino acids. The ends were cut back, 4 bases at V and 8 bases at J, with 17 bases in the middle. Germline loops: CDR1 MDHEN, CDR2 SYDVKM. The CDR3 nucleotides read TGTGCCAGCAGTTCACAGGGAATTTACCGGGAAAAACTGTTTTTT. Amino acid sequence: CASSSQGIYREKLFF.

The CDR3 is CASSGKQVISGNTIYF. The CDR3 bases are TGTGCCAGCAGCGGTAAACAGGTTATCTCTGGAAACACCATATATTTT. This chain joins TRBV9 and TRBJ1-3; D possibly corresponds to TRBD1 (5 bases). The CDR3 has 16 residues. CDR1 SGDLS and CDR2 YYNGEE come from the germline V gene. Deletions cut 3 bases from V and 0 bases from J, with 13 bases between.

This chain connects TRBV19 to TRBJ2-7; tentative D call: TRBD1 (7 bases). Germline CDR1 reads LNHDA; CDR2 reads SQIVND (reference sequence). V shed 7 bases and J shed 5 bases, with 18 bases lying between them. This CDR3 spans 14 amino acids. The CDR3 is CASTRGQGENEQYF. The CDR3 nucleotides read TGTGCCAGTACACGGGGGCAGGGGGAGAACGAGCAGTACTTC.